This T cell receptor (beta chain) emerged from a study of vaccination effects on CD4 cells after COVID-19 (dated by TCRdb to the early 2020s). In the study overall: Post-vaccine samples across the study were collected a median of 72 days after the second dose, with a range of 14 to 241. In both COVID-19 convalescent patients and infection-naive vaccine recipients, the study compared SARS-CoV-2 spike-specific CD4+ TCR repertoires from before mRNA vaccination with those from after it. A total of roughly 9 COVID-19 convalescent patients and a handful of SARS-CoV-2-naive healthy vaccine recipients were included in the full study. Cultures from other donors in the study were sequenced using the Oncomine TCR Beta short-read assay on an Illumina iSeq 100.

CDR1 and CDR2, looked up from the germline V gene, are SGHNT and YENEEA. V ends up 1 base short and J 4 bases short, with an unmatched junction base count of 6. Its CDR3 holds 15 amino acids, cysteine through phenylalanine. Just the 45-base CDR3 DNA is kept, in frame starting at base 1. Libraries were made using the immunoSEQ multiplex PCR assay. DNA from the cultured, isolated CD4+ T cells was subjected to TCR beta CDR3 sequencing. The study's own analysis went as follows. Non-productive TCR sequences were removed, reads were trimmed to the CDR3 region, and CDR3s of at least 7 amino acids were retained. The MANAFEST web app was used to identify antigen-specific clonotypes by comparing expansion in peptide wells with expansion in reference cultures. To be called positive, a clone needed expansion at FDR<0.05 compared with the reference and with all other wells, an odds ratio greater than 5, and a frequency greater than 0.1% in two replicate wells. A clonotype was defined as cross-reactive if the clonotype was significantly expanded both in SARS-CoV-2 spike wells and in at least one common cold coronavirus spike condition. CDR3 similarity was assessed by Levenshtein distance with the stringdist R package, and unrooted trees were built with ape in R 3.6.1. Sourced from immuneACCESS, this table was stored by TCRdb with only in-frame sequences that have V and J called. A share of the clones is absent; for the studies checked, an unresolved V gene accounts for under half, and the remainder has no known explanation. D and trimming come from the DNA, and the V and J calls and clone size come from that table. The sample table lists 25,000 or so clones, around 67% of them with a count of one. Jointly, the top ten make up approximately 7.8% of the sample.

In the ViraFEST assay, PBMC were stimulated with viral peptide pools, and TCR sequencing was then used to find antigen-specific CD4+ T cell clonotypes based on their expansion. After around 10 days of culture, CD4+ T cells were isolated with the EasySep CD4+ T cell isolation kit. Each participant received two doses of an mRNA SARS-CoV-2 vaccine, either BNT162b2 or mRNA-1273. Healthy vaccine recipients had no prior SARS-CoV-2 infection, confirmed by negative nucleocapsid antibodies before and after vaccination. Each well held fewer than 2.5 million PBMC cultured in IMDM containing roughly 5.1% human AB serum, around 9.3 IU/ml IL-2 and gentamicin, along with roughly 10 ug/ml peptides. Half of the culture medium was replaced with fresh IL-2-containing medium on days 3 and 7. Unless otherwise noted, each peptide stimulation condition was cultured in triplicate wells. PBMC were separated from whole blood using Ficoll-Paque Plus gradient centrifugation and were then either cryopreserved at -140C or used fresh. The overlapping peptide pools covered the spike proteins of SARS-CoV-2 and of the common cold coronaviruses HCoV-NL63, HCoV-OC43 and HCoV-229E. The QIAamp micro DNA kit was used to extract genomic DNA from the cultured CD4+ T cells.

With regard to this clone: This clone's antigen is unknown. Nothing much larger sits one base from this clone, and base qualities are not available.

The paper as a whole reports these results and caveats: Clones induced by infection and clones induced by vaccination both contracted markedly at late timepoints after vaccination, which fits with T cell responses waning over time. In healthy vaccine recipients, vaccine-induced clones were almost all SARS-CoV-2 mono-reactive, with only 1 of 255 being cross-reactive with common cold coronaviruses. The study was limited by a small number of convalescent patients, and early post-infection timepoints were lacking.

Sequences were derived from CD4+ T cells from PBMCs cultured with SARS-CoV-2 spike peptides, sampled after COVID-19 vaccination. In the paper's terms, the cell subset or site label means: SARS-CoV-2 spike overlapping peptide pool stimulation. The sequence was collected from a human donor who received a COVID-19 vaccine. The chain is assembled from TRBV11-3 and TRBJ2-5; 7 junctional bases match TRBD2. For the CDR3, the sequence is CASSLGEGLAETQYF. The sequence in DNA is TGTGCCAGCAGCTTAGGGGAGGGTCTCGCAGAGACCCAGTACTTC.